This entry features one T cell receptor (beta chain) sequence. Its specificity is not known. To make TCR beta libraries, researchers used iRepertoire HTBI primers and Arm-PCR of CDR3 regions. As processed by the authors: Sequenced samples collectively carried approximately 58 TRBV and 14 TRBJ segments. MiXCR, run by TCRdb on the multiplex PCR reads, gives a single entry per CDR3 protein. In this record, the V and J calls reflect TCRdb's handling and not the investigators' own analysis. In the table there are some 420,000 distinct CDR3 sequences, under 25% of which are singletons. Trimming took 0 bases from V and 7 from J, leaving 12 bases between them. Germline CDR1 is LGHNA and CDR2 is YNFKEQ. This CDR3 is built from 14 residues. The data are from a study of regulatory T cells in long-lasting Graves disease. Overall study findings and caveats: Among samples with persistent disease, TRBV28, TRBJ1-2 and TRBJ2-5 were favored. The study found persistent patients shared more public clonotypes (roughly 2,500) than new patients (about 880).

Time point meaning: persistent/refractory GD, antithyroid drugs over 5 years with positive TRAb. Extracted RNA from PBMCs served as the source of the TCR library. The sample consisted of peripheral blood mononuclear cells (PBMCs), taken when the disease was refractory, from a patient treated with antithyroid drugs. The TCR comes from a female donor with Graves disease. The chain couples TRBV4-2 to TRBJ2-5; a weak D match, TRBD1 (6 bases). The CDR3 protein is CASSQDEDSGTQYF. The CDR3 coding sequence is TGTGCCAGCAGCCAAGATGAGGACAGTGGGACCCAGTACTTC.